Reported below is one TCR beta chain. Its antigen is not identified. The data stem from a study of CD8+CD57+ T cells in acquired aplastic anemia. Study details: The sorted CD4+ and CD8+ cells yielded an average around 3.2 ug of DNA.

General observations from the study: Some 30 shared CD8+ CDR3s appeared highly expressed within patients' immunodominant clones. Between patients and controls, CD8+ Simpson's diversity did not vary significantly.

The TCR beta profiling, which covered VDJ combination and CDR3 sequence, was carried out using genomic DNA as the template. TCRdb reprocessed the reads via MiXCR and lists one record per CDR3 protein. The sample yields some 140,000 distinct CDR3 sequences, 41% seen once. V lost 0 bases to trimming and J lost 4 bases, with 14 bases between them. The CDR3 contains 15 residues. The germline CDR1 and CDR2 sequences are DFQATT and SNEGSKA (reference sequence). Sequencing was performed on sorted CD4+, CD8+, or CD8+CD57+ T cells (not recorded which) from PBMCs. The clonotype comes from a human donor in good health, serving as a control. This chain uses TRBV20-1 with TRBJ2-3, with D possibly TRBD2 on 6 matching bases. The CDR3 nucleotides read TGCAGTGCTAGAGATCAGGGCGGGGTGGCAGATACGCAGTATTTT. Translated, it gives CSARDQGGVADTQYF.